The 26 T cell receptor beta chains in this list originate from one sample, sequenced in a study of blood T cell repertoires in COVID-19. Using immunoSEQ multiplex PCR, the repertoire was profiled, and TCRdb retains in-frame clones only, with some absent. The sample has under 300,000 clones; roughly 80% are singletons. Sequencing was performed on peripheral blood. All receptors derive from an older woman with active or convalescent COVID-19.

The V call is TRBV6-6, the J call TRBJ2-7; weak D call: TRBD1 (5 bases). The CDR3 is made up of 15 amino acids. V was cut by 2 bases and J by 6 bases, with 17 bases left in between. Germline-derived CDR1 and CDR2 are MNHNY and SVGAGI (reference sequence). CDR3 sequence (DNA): TGTGCCAGCAGTTACACCCTGCAGGGAAAGAGCGAGCAGTACTTC. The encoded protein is CASSYTLQGKSEQYF.

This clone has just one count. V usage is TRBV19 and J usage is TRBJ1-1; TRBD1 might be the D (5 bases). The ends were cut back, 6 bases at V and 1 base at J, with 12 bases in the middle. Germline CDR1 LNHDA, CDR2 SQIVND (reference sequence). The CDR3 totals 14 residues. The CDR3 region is CASRRQLPNTEAFF. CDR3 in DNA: TGTGCCAGTAGGCGACAGTTACCGAACACTGAAGCTTTCTTT.

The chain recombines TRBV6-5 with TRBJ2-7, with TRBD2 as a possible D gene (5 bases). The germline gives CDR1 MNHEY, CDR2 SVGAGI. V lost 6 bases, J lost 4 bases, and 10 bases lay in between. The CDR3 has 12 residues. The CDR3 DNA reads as TGTGCCAGCAGGGTAACTAGTTACGAGCAGTACTTC. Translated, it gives CASRVTSYEQYF.

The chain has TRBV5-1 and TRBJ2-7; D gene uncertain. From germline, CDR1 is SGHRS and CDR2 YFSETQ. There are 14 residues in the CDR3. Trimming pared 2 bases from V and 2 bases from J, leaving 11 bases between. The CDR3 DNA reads TGCGCCAGCAGCTTTCAGACACCCACCTACGAGCAGTACTTC. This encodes CASSFQTPTYEQYF.

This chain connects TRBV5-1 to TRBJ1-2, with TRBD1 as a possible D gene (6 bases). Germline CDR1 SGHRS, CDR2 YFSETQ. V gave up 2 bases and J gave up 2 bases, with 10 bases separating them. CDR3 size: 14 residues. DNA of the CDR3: TGCGCCAGCAGCTTCCAGGGACAAAACTATGGCTACACCTTC. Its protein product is CASSFQGQNYGYTF. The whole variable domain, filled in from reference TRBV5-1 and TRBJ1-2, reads KAGVTQTPRYLIKTRGQQVTLSCSPISGHRSVSWYQQTPGQGLQFLFEYFSETQRNKGNFPGRFSGRQFSNSRSEMNVSTLELGDSALYLCASSFQGQNYGYTFGSGTRLTVV.

The CDR3 DNA reads TGTGCCAGCAGGATACGGACAGGGTCGTCGGTTGAGCAGTTCTTC. This translates into CASRIRTGSSVEQFF. The chain links TRBV2 to TRBJ2-1; 8 nucleotides match TRBD1. Germline V gives CDR1 SNHLY, CDR2 FYNNEI. V was pared by 6 bases and J by 9 bases, with 13 bases of the junction left unmatched. The CDR3 spans 15 residues.

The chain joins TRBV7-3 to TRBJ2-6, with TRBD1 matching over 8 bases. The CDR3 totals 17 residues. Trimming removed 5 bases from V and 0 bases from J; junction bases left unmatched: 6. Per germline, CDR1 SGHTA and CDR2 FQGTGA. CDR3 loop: CASSPGTGSSGANVLTF. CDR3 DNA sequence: TGTGCCAGCAGCCCCGGGACAGGTAGCTCTGGGGCCAACGTCCTGACTTTC.

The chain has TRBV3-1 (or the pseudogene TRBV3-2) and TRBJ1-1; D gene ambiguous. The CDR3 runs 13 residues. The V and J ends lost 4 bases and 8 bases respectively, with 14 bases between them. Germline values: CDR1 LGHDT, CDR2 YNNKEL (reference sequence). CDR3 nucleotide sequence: TGTGCCAGCAGCCGAGGCAGTCTGATAGAAGCTTTCTTT. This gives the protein CASSRGSLIEAFF.

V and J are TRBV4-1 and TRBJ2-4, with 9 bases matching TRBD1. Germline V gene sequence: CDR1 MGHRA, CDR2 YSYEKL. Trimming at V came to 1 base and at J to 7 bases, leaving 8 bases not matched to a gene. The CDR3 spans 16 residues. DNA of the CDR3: TGCGCCAGCAGCCAAGTGGGGCCAGACAGGGGGAACATTCAGTACTTC. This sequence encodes CASSQVGPDRGNIQYF.

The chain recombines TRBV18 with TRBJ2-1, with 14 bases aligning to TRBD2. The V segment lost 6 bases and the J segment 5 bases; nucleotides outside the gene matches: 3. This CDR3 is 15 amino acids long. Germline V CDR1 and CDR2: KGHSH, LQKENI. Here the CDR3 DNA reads TGTGCCAGCTCTCTGGGACTAGCGGGGGACAATGAGCAGTTCTTC. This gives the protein CASSLGLAGDNEQFF.

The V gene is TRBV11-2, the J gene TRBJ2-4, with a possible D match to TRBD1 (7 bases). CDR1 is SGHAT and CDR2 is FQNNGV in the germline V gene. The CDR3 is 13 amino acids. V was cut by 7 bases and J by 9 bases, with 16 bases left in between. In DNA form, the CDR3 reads TGTGCCAGCACGCAAACAGGGGAGGCCATTCAGTACTTC. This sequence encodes CASTQTGEAIQYF.

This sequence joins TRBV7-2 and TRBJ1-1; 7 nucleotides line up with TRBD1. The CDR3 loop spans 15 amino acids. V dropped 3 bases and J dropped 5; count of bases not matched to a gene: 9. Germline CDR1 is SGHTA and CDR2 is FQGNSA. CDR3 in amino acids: CASSFPRGGLTEAFF. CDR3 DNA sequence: TGTGCCAGCAGCTTTCCTCGAGGGGGCTTAACTGAAGCTTTCTTT.

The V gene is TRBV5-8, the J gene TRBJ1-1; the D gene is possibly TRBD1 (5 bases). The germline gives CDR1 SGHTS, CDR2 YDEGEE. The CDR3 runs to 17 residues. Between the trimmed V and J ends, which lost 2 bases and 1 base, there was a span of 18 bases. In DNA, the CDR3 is TGTGCCAGCAGCTTCCTCGGGGAGGGGAGGGGGAACACTGAAGCTTTCTTT. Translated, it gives CASSFLGEGRGNTEAFF.

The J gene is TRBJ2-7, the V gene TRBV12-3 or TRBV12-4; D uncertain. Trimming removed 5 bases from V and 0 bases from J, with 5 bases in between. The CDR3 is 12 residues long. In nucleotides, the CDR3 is TGTGCCAGCAGTCCATTCTCCTACGAGCAGTACTTC. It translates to CASSPFSYEQYF.

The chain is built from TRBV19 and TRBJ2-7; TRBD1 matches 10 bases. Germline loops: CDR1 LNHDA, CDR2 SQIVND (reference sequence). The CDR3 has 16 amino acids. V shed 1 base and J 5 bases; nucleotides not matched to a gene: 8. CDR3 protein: CASSIGPGTGEHEQYF. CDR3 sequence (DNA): TGTGCCAGTAGTATAGGGCCCGGGACAGGGGAGCACGAGCAGTACTTC.

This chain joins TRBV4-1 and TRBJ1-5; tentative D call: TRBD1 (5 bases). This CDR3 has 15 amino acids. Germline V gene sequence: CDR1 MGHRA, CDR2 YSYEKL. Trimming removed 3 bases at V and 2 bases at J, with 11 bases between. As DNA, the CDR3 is TGCGCCAGCAGCCAGATCTGGGGGGGCAATCAGCCCCAGCATTTT. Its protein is CASSQIWGGNQPQHF.

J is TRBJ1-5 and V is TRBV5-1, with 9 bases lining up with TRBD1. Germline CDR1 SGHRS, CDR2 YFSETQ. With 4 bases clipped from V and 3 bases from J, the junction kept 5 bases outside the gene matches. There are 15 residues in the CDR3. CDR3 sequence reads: CASSVGTGLNQPQHF. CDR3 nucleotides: TGCGCCAGCAGCGTCGGGACAGGGCTCAATCAGCCCCAGCATTTT.

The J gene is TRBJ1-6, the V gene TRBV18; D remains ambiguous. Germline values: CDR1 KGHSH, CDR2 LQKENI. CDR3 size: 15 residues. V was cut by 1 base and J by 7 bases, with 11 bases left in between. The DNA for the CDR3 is TGTGCCAGCTCACCACGCACAGTCTCGAATTCACCCCTCCACTTT. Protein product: CASSPRTVSNSPLHF.

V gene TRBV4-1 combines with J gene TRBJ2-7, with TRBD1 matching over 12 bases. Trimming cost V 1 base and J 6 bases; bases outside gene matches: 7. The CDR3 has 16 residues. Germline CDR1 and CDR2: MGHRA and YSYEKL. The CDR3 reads CASSQVARDRGREQYF. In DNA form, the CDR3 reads TGCGCCAGCAGCCAAGTCGCTCGGGACAGGGGGCGCGAGCAGTACTTC.

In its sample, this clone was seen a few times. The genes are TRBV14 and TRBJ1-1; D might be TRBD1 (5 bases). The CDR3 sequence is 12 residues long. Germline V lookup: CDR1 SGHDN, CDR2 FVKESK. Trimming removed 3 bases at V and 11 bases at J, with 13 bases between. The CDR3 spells CASSHQGRVAFF. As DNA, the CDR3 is TGTGCCAGCAGCCACCAAGGCAGGGTGGCTTTCTTT.

CDR3 in DNA: TGTGCCAGCAGCTTGAGGGACACACATAATTCACCCCTCCACTTT. Translated: CASSLRDTHNSPLHF. V and J are TRBV7-9 and TRBJ1-6; the D gene is possibly TRBD1 (6 bases). Per the germline V gene, CDR1 is SEHNR and CDR2 is FQNEAQ (reference sequence). V was cut by 3 bases and J by 5 bases, with 11 bases left in between. The CDR3 spans 15 residues.

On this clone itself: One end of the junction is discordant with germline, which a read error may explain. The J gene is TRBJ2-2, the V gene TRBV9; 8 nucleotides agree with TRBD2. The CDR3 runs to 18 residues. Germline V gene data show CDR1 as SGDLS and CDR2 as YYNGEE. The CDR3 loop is CARSGENGGAEGTGELFF. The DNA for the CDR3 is TGTGCCCGCAGCGGAGAAAACGGGGGGGCGGAGGGCACCGGGGAGCTGTTTTTT.

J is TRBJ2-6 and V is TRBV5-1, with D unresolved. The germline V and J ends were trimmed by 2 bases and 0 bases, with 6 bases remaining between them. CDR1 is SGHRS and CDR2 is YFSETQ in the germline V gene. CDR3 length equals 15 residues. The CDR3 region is CASSFGGSGANVLTF. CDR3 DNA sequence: TGCGCCAGCAGCTTCGGCGGCTCTGGGGCCAACGTCCTGACTTTC.

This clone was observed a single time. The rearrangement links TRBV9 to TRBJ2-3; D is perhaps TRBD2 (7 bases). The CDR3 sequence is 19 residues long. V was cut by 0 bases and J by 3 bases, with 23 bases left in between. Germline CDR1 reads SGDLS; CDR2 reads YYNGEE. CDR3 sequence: CASSVASGGGKRATDTQYF. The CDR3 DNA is TGTGCCAGCAGCGTAGCTAGTGGGGGGGGCAAGAGGGCGACAGATACGCAGTATTTT.

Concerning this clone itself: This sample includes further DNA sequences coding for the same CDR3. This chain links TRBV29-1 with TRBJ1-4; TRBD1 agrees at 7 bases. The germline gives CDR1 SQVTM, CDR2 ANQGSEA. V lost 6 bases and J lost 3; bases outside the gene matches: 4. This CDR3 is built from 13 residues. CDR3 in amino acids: CSVRTGSNEKLFF. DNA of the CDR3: TGCAGCGTCCGGACAGGATCTAATGAAAAACTGTTTTTT. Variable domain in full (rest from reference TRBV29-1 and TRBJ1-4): SAVISQKPSRDICQRGTSLTIQCQVDSQVTMMFWYRQQPGQSLTLIATANQGSEATYESGFVIDKFPISRPNLTFSTLTVSNMSPEDSSIYLCSVRTGSNEKLFFGSGTQLSVL.

CDR3 sequence: CASSSWTAIQETQYF. The CDR3 DNA sequence: TGTGCCAGCAGCTCCTGGACAGCTATCCAAGAGACCCAGTACTTC. The chain has TRBV7-9 and TRBJ2-5; D perhaps matches TRBD1 (6 bases). The V gene's germline CDR1 is SEHNR and CDR2 FQNEAQ (reference sequence). V dropped 4 bases and J dropped 1 base, with 13 bases sitting between them. The CDR3 contains 15 residues.